This T cell receptor beta chain was sequenced for a study of radiation and T cells in renal cell carcinoma. Deletions cut 5 bases from V and 3 bases from J, with 4 bases between. Germline V lookup: CDR1 ENHRY, CDR2 SYGVKD. The CDR3 runs to 11 residues. Regarding treatment: 15 Gy SBRT to primary tumor, nephrectomy 4 weeks later. Nephrectomy followed 15 Gy stereotactic body radiation by 4 weeks. Measured with immunoSEQ multiplex PCR; TCRdb has only the in-frame clones, and not every one. The sample holds 15,000 to 20,000 clones, 55% seen once. The source of this sequence is a man between 45 and 60 years old with renal cell carcinoma. The starting material was tumor tissue, obtained from a patient whose treatment included radiotherapy and nephrectomy. J is TRBJ1-2 and V is TRBV10-3; no definite D call. In DNA form, the CDR3 reads TGTGCCATCAGTAGGGACTATGGCTACACCTTC. It encodes CAISRDYGYTF.